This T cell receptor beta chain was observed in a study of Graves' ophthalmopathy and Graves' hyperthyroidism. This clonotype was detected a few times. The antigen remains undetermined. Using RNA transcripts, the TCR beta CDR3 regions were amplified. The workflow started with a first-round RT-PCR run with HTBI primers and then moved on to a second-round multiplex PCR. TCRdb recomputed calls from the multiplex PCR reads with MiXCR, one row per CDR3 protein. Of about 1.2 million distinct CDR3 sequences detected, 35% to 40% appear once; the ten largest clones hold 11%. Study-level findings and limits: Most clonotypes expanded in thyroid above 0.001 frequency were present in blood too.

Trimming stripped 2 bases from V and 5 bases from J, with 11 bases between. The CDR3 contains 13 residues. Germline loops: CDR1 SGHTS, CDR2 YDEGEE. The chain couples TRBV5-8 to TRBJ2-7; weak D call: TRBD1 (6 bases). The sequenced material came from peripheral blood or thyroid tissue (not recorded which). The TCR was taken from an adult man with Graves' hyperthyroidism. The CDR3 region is CASSFSGADEQYF. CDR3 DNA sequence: TGTGCCAGCAGCTTCTCAGGGGCCGACGAGCAGTACTTC.